This TCR beta chain was captured by sequencing in a study of neoadjuvant nivolumab and ipilimumab in lung cancer. Study-level points and caveats: TCR richness and clonality were higher in tumors than adjacent uninvolved lung. Only a single major-pathologic-response sample was available for clonality analysis. Only two of four nivolumab-treated tumors gained richness and clonality by surgery. Pretherapy blood TCR richness correlated positively with resected tumor richness.

Trimming cost V 6 bases and J 3 bases, with 6 bases left between them. Germline values: CDR1 MNHNY, CDR2 SVGAGI (reference sequence). CDR3 length: 11 amino acids. This clone was picked up a small number of times. Its specificity is unknown. Sequencing was performed with immunoSEQ multiplex PCR; in TCRdb, only in-frame clones are kept and a portion is missing. The data hold more than 8,000 clones, with around 81% observed a single time. Source: peripheral blood, taken before neoadjuvant nivolumab, alone or with ipilimumab. This TCR was sampled from an adult with non-small cell lung cancer. The V call is TRBV6-6, the J call TRBJ2-7; D not resolved. In nucleotides, the CDR3 is TGTGCCAGCAGACTCCTCTACGAGCAGTACTTC. Its protein product is CASRLLYEQYF.